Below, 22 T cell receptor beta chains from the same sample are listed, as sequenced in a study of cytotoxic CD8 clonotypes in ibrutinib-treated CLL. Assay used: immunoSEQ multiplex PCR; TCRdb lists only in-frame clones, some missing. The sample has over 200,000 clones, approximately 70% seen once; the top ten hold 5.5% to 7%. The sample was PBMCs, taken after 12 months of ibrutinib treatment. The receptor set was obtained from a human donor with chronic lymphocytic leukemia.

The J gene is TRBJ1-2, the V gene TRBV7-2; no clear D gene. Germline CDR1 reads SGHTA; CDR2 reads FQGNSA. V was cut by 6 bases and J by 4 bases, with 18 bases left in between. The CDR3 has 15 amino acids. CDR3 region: CASSPSPGIGYGYTF. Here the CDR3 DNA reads TGTGCCAGCAGTCCTTCCCCGGGGATCGGCTATGGCTACACCTTC.

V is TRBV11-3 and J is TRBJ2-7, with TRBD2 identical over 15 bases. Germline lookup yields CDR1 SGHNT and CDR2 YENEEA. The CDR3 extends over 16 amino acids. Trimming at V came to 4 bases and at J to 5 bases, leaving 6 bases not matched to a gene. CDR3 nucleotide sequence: TGTGCCAGCAGCTCCGGACTAGCGGGAGGGAGGAACGAGCAGTACTTC. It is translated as CASSSGLAGGRNEQYF.

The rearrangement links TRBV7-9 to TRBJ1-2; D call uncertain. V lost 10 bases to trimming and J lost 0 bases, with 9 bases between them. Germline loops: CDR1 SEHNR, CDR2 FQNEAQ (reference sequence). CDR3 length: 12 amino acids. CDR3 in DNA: TGTGCCACCCGCGGGACTAACTATGGCTACACCTTC. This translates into CATRGTNYGYTF.

CDR3 in amino acids: CASRPTSKAPQHF. The CDR3 DNA sequence: TGTGCCAGCAGGCCGACGTCCAAGGCGCCCCAGCATTTT. The chain couples TRBV28 to TRBJ1-5; D not resolved. The CDR3 is 13 residues long. The ends were cut back, 6 bases at V and 9 bases at J, with 15 bases in the middle. Germline CDR1 is MDHEN and CDR2 is SYDVKM.

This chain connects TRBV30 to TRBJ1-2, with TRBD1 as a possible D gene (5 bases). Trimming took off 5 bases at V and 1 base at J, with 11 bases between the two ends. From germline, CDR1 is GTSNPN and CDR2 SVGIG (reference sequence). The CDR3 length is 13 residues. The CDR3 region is CAWGTAINYGYTF. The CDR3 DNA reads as TGTGCCTGGGGGACGGCCATTAACTATGGCTACACCTTC.

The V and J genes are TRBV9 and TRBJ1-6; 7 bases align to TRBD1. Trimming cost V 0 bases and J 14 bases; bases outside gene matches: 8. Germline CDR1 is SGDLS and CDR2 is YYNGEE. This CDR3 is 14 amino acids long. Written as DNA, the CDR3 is TGTGCCAGCAGCGTAGTCGGGACAGCAGATACCCTCCACTTT. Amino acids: CASSVVGTADTLHF.

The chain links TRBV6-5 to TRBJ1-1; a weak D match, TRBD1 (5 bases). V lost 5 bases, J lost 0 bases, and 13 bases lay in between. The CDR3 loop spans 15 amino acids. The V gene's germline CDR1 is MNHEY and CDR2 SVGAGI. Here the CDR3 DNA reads TGTGCCAGCAGTCCCCGAAGGGGATTGAACACTGAAGCTTTCTTT. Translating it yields CASSPRRGLNTEAFF.

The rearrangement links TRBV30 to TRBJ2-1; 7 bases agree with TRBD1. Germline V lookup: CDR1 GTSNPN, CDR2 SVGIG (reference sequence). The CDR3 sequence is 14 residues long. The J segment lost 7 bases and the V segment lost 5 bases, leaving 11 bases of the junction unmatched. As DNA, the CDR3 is TGTGCCTGGGCAAAGGGGGCCTTTGGGAATGAGCAGTTCTTC. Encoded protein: CAWAKGAFGNEQFF. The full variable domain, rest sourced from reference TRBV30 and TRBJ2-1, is SQTIHQWPATLVQPVGSPLSLECTVEGTSNPNLYWYRQAAGRGLQLLFYSVGIGQISSEVPQNLSASRPQDRQFILSSKKLLLSDSGFYLCAWAKGAFGNEQFFGPGTRLTVL.

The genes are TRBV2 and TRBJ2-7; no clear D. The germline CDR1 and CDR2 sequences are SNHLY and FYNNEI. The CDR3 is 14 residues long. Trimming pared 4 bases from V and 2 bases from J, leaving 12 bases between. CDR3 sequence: CASSVGSLTYEQYF. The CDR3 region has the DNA TGTGCCAGCAGTGTGGGCAGCCTCACCTACGAGCAGTACTTC.

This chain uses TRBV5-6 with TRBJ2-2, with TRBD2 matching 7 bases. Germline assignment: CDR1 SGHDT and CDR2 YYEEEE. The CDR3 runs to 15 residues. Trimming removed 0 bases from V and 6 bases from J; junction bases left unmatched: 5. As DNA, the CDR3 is TGTGCCAGCAGCTTGGACGGACGGGAGGCCGGGGAGCTGTTTTTT. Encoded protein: CASSLDGREAGELFF.

The CDR3 nucleotides are TGTGCCAGCAGGACAACAGGTAGCAATCAGCCCCAGCATTTT. Encoded protein: CASRTTGSNQPQHF. The chain links TRBV2 to TRBJ1-5, with D perhaps TRBD1 (5 bases). The CDR3 is 14 amino acids. The V end lost 6 bases, the J end lost 0 bases, and 9 bases lay between the germline ends. Germline loops: CDR1 SNHLY, CDR2 FYNNEI.

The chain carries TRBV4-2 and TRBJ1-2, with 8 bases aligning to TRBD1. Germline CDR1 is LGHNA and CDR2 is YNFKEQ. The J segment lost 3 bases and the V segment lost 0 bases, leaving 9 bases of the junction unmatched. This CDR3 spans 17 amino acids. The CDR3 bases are TGTGCCAGCAGCCAAGATCCGCACGCGGACAGGGACTATGGCTACACCTTC. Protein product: CASSQDPHADRDYGYTF.

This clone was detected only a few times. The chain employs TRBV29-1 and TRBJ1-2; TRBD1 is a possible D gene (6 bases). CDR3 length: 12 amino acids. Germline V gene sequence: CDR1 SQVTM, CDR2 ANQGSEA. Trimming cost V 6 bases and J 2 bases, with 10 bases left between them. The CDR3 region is CSVGGGNYGYTF. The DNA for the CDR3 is TGCAGCGTAGGTGGGGGCAACTATGGCTACACCTTC. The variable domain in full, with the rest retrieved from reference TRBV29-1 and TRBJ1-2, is SAVISQKPSRDICQRGTSLTIQCQVDSQVTMMFWYRQQPGQSLTLIATANQGSEATYESGFVIDKFPISRPNLTFSTLTVSNMSPEDSSIYLCSVGGGNYGYTFGSGTRLTVV.

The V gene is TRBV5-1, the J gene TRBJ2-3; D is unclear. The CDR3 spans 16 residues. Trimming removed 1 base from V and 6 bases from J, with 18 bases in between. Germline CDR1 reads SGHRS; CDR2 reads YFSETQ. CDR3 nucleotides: TGCGCCAGCAGCTTGCCTATCGGGCACCTTGACGATACGCAGTATTTT. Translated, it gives CASSLPIGHLDDTQYF.

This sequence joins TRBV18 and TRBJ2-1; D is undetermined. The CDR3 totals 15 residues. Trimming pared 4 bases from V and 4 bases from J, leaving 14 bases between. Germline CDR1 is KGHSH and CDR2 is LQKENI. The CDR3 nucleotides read TGTGCCAGCTCACTAGGTGCGGACCCTTACAATGAGCAGTTCTTC. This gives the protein CASSLGADPYNEQFF.

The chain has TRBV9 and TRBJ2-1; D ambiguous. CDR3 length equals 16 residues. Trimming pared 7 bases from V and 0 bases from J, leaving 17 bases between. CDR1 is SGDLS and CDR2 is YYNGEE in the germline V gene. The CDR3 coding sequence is TGTGCCAGCGGCGGAACGGCCCAGAGCTCCTACAATGAGCAGTTCTTC. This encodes CASGGTAQSSYNEQFF.

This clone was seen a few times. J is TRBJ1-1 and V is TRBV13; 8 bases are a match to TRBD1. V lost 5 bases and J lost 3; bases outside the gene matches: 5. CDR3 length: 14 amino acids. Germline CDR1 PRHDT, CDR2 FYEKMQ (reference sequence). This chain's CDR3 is CASSIDRGHTEAFF. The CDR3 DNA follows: TGTGCCAGCAGCATAGACAGGGGCCACACTGAAGCTTTCTTT.

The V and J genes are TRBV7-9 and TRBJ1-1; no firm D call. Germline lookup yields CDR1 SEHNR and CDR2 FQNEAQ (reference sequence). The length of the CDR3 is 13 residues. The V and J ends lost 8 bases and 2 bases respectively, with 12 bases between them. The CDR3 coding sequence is TGTGCCAGCGGTGGAGCGGCTAACACTGAAGCTTTCTTT. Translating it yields CASGGAANTEAFF.

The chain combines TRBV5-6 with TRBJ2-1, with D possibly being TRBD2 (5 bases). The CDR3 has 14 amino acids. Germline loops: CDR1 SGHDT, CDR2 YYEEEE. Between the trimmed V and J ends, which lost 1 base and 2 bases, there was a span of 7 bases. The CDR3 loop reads CASSLPGTYNEQFF. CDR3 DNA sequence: TGTGCCAGCAGCTTGCCGGGAACCTACAATGAGCAGTTCTTC.

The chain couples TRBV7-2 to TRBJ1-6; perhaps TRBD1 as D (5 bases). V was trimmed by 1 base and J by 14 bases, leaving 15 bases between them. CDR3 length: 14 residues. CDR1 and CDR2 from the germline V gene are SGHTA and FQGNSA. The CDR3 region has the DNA TGTGCCAGCAGCTTAGATAGCGGGGACCAGTCCCTCCACTTT. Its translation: CASSLDSGDQSLHF.

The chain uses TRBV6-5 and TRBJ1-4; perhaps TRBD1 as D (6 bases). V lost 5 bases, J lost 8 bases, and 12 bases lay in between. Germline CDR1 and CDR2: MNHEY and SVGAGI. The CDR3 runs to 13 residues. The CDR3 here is CASSTPQGEKLFF. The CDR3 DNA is TGTGCCAGCAGTACCCCCCAGGGGGAAAAACTGTTTTTT.

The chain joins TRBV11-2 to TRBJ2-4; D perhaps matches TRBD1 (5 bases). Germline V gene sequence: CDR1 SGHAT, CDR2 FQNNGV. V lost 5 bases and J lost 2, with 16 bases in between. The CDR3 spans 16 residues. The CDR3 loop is CASSPLLKGPKNIQYF. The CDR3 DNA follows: TGTGCCAGCAGCCCCCTCTTGAAGGGGCCCAAAAACATTCAGTACTTC.